A single count supports the clone carrying this T cell receptor beta chain. Its target is unknown. This record comes from a study of OX40 agonist ivuxolimab in advanced cancers. The assay was immunoSEQ multiplex PCR, and TCRdb's table has in-frame clones only and misses some. Of about 53,000 clones in the sample, roughly 83% were seen once. This CDR3 contains 16 residues. V lost 4 bases and J lost 6; bases outside the gene matches: 13. CDR1 SGHRS and CDR2 YFSETQ come from the germline V gene. Baseline was the first blood sampling point, followed by cycle 4 day 1 and cycle 7 day 1. Study results and caveats: Antigen targets of the expanded peripheral T cells went undetermined.

This material consisted of CD4+ or CD8+ T cells sorted from blood, taken in a trial of the OX40 agonist ivuxolimab. The chain couples TRBV5-1 to TRBJ2-1, with 7 bases aligning to TRBD2. The receptor comes from an adult with an advanced solid tumor such as melanoma, head and neck, liver or kidney cancer. The CDR3 loop is CASSPRRAGLFNEQFF. CDR3 nucleotide sequence: TGCGCCAGCAGCCCCCGACGAGCGGGACTATTCAATGAGCAGTTCTTC.